This TCR beta chain was sequenced for a study of blood T cells in healthy people across ages. Findings and limits, study-wide: It was the long-lived donors that had more naive CD4+ cells and higher diversity than aged donors. Observed TCR beta diversity showed a strong correlation with the percentage of naive T cells as measured by flow cytometry.

This clonotype showed up many times. What it binds is unknown. The germline gives CDR1 SGHVS, CDR2 FNYEAQ. This CDR3 contains 14 residues. The V gene lost 6 bases and the J gene lost 3 bases, with 14 bases spanning the gap. Together with a sample-barcoded 5' primer, a J-beta primer mix was included in a second PCR lasting about 7 to 11 cycles. TCRdb called the 5' RACE reads again in MiXCR, with one record for every CDR3 protein. Altogether 600,000 or so distinct CDR3 sequences are present, about 30% being singletons, with the ten largest covering around 14%. The TCR comes from a woman aged 80 or older in good health. Sequenced: blood. V is TRBV7-6 and J is TRBJ1-1; D ambiguous. The CDR3 sequence: CASSRKRGDTEAFF. CDR3 bases: TGTGCCAGCAGTCGGAAACGCGGAGACACTGAAGCTTTCTTT.